The text below deals with one T cell receptor beta chain. Which antigen it targets is not known. Nothing much larger sits one base from this clone, and base qualities are not available. The sample belongs to a study of OX40 agonist ivuxolimab in advanced cancers. For the study in its entirety: Ivuxolimab was an agonistic, fully human IgG2 monoclonal antibody directed against OX40 (CD134), a costimulatory receptor. Partial responses occurred in three dose-escalation patients, of whom one had hepatocellular carcinoma and two had cutaneous melanoma. Intravenous ivuxolimab was administered to patients every 2 weeks at six dose levels: 0.01, 0.1, 0.3, 1.5, 3 and 10 mg/kg. In the dose-escalation cohort, approximately 80% of patients were male, and the mean age was 60 years with a range of about 20 to 80. The paper covers the monotherapy dose-escalation part of the phase I ivuxolimab trial, which included N ≈ 57 patients. Among the roughly 50 dose-escalation patients, some 20 had hepatocellular carcinoma, 15 or so melanoma, 9 renal cell carcinoma and 9 head and neck cancer. The point of sequencing TCRbeta in the periphery was to test whether ivuxolimab changed TCR sequence diversity and drove clonal T-cell expansion. Patients were allowed to have had prior anti-PD-1, anti-PD-L1 or anti-CTLA-4 therapy, and 30% to 40% of the dose-escalation patients had been treated with checkpoint inhibitors.

What the research found in general, with its limitations: After ivuxolimab, expanded clones were on average more numerous among CD8+ T cells than among CD4+ T cells. Low levels of normalized T-cell clonal expansion were also seen in some patients who did not respond. Partial responders in the 0.1-3.0 mg/kg groups had among the lowest normalized peripheral clonal expansion, especially among CD8+ T cells. Antigen specificity was not determined for the clonally expanded peripheral T cells. At doses of 0.1 to 3.0 mg/kg, clonal expansion of both CD4+ and CD8+ blood T cells was observed from baseline to week 6.

Patients with a history of autoimmune disease or receiving systemic immunosuppression were excluded from the trial. In every dose cohort, peripheral blood was drawn for TCR sequencing at baseline, cycle 4 day 1, and cycle 7 day 1. Samples were obtained from an open-label, multicenter, first-in-human phase I dose-escalation trial of ivuxolimab. Adults with locally advanced or metastatic head and neck squamous cell, hepatocellular, melanoma or renal cell carcinoma were enrolled in the trial. Before TCR sequencing, CD4+ and CD8+ T cells were separately sorted from peripheral blood. Relative to germline, V is 6 bases shorter and J is 6 bases shorter, with 12 bases between their ends. The CDR3 spans 13 residues, from the cysteine through the phenylalanine. Only the CDR3 DNA is retained, 39 bases long and in frame from the first base. As encoded in the germline V gene, CDR1 is ENHRY while CDR2 is SYGVKD.

To sequence the TCRbeta CDR3 region, genomic DNA was isolated from the sorted cells. TCRbeta CDR3 regions were sequenced using the immunoSEQ Assay. The table was pulled from immuneACCESS by TCRdb, which kept in-frame rearrangements only. Such tables lose some clones; where checked, under half of the loss comes from unresolved V genes, and the rest has no known cause. The sample contains around 40,000 clones, around nine tenths of them found a single time. Over 0.55% of the sample is taken by the ten largest. Sequencing used CD4+ or CD8+ T cells sorted from blood, obtained in a trial of the OX40 agonist ivuxolimab. This TCR derives from an adult with an advanced solid tumor such as melanoma, head and neck, liver or kidney cancer. The chain is assembled from TRBV10-3 and TRBJ2-1, with the D segment identity uncertain. The CDR3 here reads CAIRGTKANEQFF. The nucleotide sequence reads TGTGCCATCAGAGGCACAAAGGCCAATGAGCAGTTCTTC.